The 30 T cell receptor beta chains listed next were all sequenced from one sample in a study of blood T cell repertoires in COVID-19. The repertoire was sequenced with immunoSEQ multiplex PCR; TCRdb's copy has only in-frame clones and lacks some. This table has about 180,000 clones, 89% appearing once. Material for sequencing was PBMCs or T cells enriched from blood (not recorded which). The receptors shown here come from a woman between 35 and 50 years old with acute COVID-19.

The genes are TRBV5-4 and TRBJ2-5; D uncertain. The CDR3 is 12 amino acids. Per germline, CDR1 SGHNT and CDR2 YYREEE (reference sequence). Trimming cost V 4 bases and J 1 base, with 5 bases left between them. The CDR3 here is CASSQFQETQYF. CDR3 nucleotide sequence: TGTGCCAGCAGCCAATTCCAAGAGACCCAGTACTTC.

The chain links TRBV2 to TRBJ1-4, with TRBD1 identical over 7 bases. Trimming removed 4 bases from V and 7 bases from J; junction bases left unmatched: 9. This CDR3 region has 15 residues. CDR1 and CDR2 from the germline V gene are SNHLY and FYNNEI. CDR3 in amino acids: CASSARDSPLEKLFF. CDR3 nucleotides: TGTGCCAGCAGTGCCCGGGACAGCCCGCTTGAAAAACTGTTTTTT. Drawing the rest from reference TRBV2 and TRBJ1-4, the complete variable domain is EPEVTQTPSHQVTQMGQEVILRCVPISNHLYFYWYRQILGQKVEFLVSFYNNEISEKSEIFDDQFSVERPDGSNFTLKIRSTKLEDSAMYFCASSARDSPLEKLFFGSGTQLSVL.

The chain recombines TRBV9 with TRBJ2-1, with 11 bases matching TRBD2. The germline gives CDR1 SGDLS, CDR2 YYNGEE. Trimming cost V 3 bases and J 7 bases; bases outside gene matches: 6. This CDR3 is 15 amino acids long. The CDR3 bases are TGTGCCAGCAGCGCTGGGACTAGCGGTACAAATGAGCAGTTCTTC. Residues: CASSAGTSGTNEQFF.

J is TRBJ2-5 and V is TRBV10-3; 10 bases map to TRBD2. The ends lost 2 bases at V and 1 base at J; junction bases unmatched: 4. CDR1 and CDR2 (germline): ENHRY, SYGVKD. CDR3 length equals 16 residues. CDR3 in DNA: TGTGCCATCAGTGAGAGGGCTAGCGGGGGCCAAGAGACCCAGTACTTC. The encoded protein is CAISERASGGQETQYF.

The chain carries TRBV4-1 and TRBJ2-1; 10 bases map to TRBD2. Germline V gene sequence: CDR1 MGHRA, CDR2 YSYEKL. The CDR3 contains 16 residues. V shed 1 base, J shed 5 bases, and the junction held 5 bases outside the gene matches. The CDR3 region is CASSQGGLADHNEQFF. As DNA, the CDR3 is TGCGCCAGCAGCCAAGGAGGACTAGCGGACCACAATGAGCAGTTCTTC.

This clone was found once. CDR3 in amino acids: CAISESGHEQYF. The DNA of the CDR3 is TGTGCCATCAGTGAGTCGGGCCACGAGCAGTACTTC. V and J are TRBV10-3 and TRBJ2-7; the D is unclear. The CDR3 is made up of 12 amino acids. Trimming left V 0 bases short and J 5 bases short, with 5 bases between. Germline V gene lookup returns CDR1 ENHRY and CDR2 SYGVKD.

This clone came up once. The rearrangement uses TRBV18 and TRBJ2-7; TRBD1 aligns across 7 bases. Germline-derived CDR1 and CDR2 are KGHSH and LQKENI. This CDR3 is built from 15 residues. Trimming took 3 bases from V and 4 from J; bases not matched to a gene: 9. The CDR3 sequence is CASSPRDSHPYEQYF. CDR3 bases: TGTGCCAGCTCACCTCGGGACAGCCACCCTTACGAGCAGTACTTC.

The chain employs TRBV2 and TRBJ1-4; 8 bases fit TRBD1. The CDR3 extends over 14 amino acids. Germline CDR1 reads SNHLY; CDR2 reads FYNNEI. J was trimmed by 8 bases and V by 6 bases; bases with no gene match: 8. The CDR3 reads CASSDSGGGEKLFF. The DNA for the CDR3 is TGTGCCAGCAGCGACTCAGGGGGCGGCGAAAAACTGTTTTTT. The complete variable domain, with remaining parts taken from reference TRBV2 and TRBJ1-4, reads EPEVTQTPSHQVTQMGQEVILRCVPISNHLYFYWYRQILGQKVEFLVSFYNNEISEKSEIFDDQFSVERPDGSNFTLKIRSTKLEDSAMYFCASSDSGGGEKLFFGSGTQLSVL.

The J gene is TRBJ2-7, the V gene TRBV27; 11 bases align to TRBD1. CDR3 length: 14 amino acids. Germline assignment: CDR1 MNHEY and CDR2 SMNVEV (reference sequence). The J segment lost 6 bases and the V segment lost 8 bases, leaving 9 bases of the junction unmatched. CDR3 sequence reads: CASSLGQGVSEQYF. CDR3 nucleotide sequence: TGTGCCAGCTCCCTGGGACAGGGGGTCTCCGAGCAGTACTTC.

V gene TRBV7-2 combines with J gene TRBJ2-7, with 7 nucleotides matching TRBD2. Losses at the gene ends were 1 base for V and 5 bases for J; bases not matched to a gene: 8. The V gene's germline CDR1 is SGHTA and CDR2 FQGNSA. The CDR3 has 15 residues. Here the CDR3 DNA reads TGTGCCAGCAGCTTAGTGGTCCAGCGGGGCCACGAGCAGTACTTC. As protein: CASSLVVQRGHEQYF.

This chain connects TRBV6-5 to TRBJ1-4, with D possibly being TRBD1 (5 bases). The CDR3 totals 14 residues. CDR1 is MNHEY, CDR2 SVGAGI, per germline. V gave up 6 bases and J gave up 5 bases, with 13 bases separating them. DNA for the CDR3: TGTGCCAGCAGAGACAGCGGGTGGAATGAAAAACTGTTTTTT. Translated, it gives CASRDSGWNEKLFF.

This sequence joins TRBV15 and TRBJ1-6; 8 bases align to TRBD1. Germline trimming cut 5 bases from V and 9 bases from J; bases unmatched to any gene: 9. Germline-derived CDR1 and CDR2 are LNHNV and YYDKDF (reference sequence). This CDR3 region has 15 residues. The CDR3 nucleotides read TGTGCCACCAGCTCAAACAGGGGGGGAAGTTCACCCCTCCACTTT. This encodes CATSSNRGGSSPLHF.

This clone was counted a few times. This chain uses TRBV4-2 with TRBJ2-7; 8 nucleotides match TRBD2. V was clipped by 0 bases and J by 12 bases; unmatched bases: 16. The CDR3 sequence is 16 residues long. From germline, CDR1 is LGHNA and CDR2 YNFKEQ. CDR3 in amino acids: CASSQDEGTGTRVLYF. CDR3 sequence (DNA): TGTGCCAGCAGCCAAGATGAAGGGACCGGGACTAGGGTCTTGTACTTC.

Concerning this clone: A read error may produce the germline difference seen at one junction end. CDR3 nucleotide sequence: TGTGCCTGGAGTTTCCTCCGGGACAGGGCCCTACTTTTT. It encodes CAWSFLRDRALLF. The chain joins TRBV30 to TRBJ1-1, with 9 bases aligning to TRBD1. Germline CDR1 GTSNPN, CDR2 SVGIG (reference sequence). This CDR3 comprises 13 residues. Full variable domain (rest looked up from reference TRBV30 and TRBJ1-1): SQTIHQWPATLVQPVGSPLSLECTVEGTSNPNLYWYRQAAGRGLQLLFYSVGIGQISSEVPQNLSASRPQDRQFILSSKKLLLSDSGFYLCAWSFLRDRALLFGQGTRLTVV.

The genes are TRBV24-1 and TRBJ2-1; 7 bases are a match to TRBD1. CDR1 and CDR2 from the germline V gene are KGHDR and SFDVKD. The J segment lost 9 bases and the V segment lost 7 bases, leaving 20 bases of the junction unmatched. The CDR3 contains 17 residues. The CDR3 DNA reads as TGTGCCACCAGGCCAAAATCCGACAGGGAAGAAGATACTGAGCAGTTCTTC. It yields the protein CATRPKSDREEDTEQFF.

The V gene is TRBV2, the J gene TRBJ1-5; D perhaps matches TRBD1 (6 bases). The germline V gene encodes CDR1 SNHLY and CDR2 FYNNEI. This CDR3 is 13 amino acids long. V lost 1 base, J lost 11 bases, and 12 bases lay in between. This CDR3 reads CASSEVGGTSQHF. The DNA for the CDR3 is TGTGCCAGCAGTGAAGTAGGGGGTACGTCCCAGCATTTT. The full variable domain, with the rest looked up from reference TRBV2 and TRBJ1-5, is EPEVTQTPSHQVTQMGQEVILRCVPISNHLYFYWYRQILGQKVEFLVSFYNNEISEKSEIFDDQFSVERPDGSNFTLKIRSTKLEDSAMYFCASSEVGGTSQHFGDGTRLSIL.

The chain couples TRBV28 to TRBJ2-1; D possibly corresponds to TRBD2 (5 bases). Germline CDR1 is MDHEN and CDR2 is SYDVKM. CDR3 length: 13 amino acids. V was cut by 1 base and J by 6 bases, with 7 bases left in between. The CDR3 is CASSLLGSNEQFF. DNA of the CDR3: TGTGCCAGCAGTTTATTAGGGAGCAATGAGCAGTTCTTC.

The sample holds a few counts of this clone. The chain employs TRBV2 and TRBJ2-1, with TRBD2 matching over 11 bases. V was pared by 7 bases and J by 9 bases, with 17 bases of the junction left unmatched. The germline V gene encodes CDR1 SNHLY and CDR2 FYNNEI. This CDR3 has 17 amino acids. The CDR3 DNA is TGTGCCAGCAAAGAAGAACTAGCGGGGGTCGGCGGGAGTGAGCAGTTCTTC. This translates into CASKEELAGVGGSEQFF.

The chain is built from TRBV18 and TRBJ1-2; D uncertain. Germline CDR1 and CDR2: KGHSH and LQKENI. The CDR3 is 14 amino acids. Trimming took 3 bases from V and 10 from J, leaving 18 bases between them. The chain's CDR3 is CASSPPAGDINYTF. The DNA of the CDR3 is TGTGCCAGCTCACCCCCAGCCGGGGATATTAACTACACCTTC.

The chain links TRBV27 to TRBJ2-7; D possibly corresponds to TRBD2 (6 bases). In germline, CDR1 is MNHEY, CDR2 SMNVEV (reference sequence). Trimming removed 10 bases from V and 0 bases from J, with 13 bases in between. This CDR3 contains 13 residues. CDR3 coding DNA: TGTGCCAACTCCATGGGGGGCTCCTACGAGCAGTACTTC. It codes for CANSMGGSYEQYF.

The chain is built from TRBV2 and TRBJ2-1; maybe TRBD2 (6 bases). CDR3 size: 14 residues. V was pared by 2 bases and J by 6 bases, with 11 bases between. Germline values: CDR1 SNHLY, CDR2 FYNNEI. CDR3 sequence reads: CASSELGGFNEQFF. As DNA, the CDR3 is TGTGCCAGCAGTGAACTAGGAGGGTTCAATGAGCAGTTCTTC.

The V and J genes are TRBV6-5 and TRBJ1-2; 7 bases line up with TRBD1. This CDR3 comprises 13 residues. Trimming removed 5 bases from V and 5 bases from J; junction bases left unmatched: 5. Germline CDR1 and CDR2: MNHEY and SVGAGI. The CDR3 is CASSPTGRYGYTF. Here the CDR3 DNA reads TGTGCCAGCAGTCCGACAGGGAGGTATGGCTACACCTTC.

Here the CDR3 reads CASSSEFVIRGASGANVLTF. The DNA for the CDR3 is TGTGCCAGCAGTTCTGAATTTGTGATCAGGGGGGCATCCGGGGCCAACGTCCTGACTTTC. The chain is built from TRBV6-2 or TRBV6-3 and TRBJ2-6, with D possibly TRBD1 on 7 matching bases. Trimming left V 4 bases short and J 4 bases short, with 26 bases between. The CDR3 sequence is 20 residues long. The germline V gene has CDR1 MNHEY and CDR2 SVGEGT.

This clone was seen once. J is TRBJ1-1 and V is TRBV30, with 7 bases identical to TRBD1. Trimming took 3 bases from V and 0 from J; bases not matched to a gene: 10. This CDR3 comprises 16 residues. In germline, CDR1 is GTSNPN, CDR2 SVGIG (reference sequence). The DNA of the CDR3 is TGTGCCTGGAGCCCAACAGGGGAGGCGATGAACACTGAAGCTTTCTTT. Residues: CAWSPTGEAMNTEAFF.

This clone was seen a few times. The genes are TRBV9 and TRBJ1-2; the match to TRBD1 covers 7 bases. CDR3 length: 14 amino acids. V trimming: 0 bases; J trimming: 3 bases; junction bases outside the gene matches: 2. CDR1 is SGDLS and CDR2 is YYNGEE in the germline V gene. The CDR3 loop is CASSVATGYYGYTF. The CDR3 nucleotides are TGTGCCAGCAGCGTAGCGACAGGGTACTATGGCTACACCTTC.

This chain joins TRBV7-9 and TRBJ2-5; a weak D match, TRBD2 (5 bases). The germline V and J ends were trimmed by 1 base and 2 bases, with 11 bases remaining between them. This CDR3 is 15 amino acids long. From germline, CDR1 is SEHNR and CDR2 FQNEAQ (reference sequence). Here the CDR3 reads CASSLVGGRQETQYF. The CDR3, as DNA: TGTGCCAGCAGCTTAGTAGGAGGCAGGCAAGAGACCCAGTACTTC.

V usage is TRBV5-4 and J usage is TRBJ2-3, with D possibly being TRBD1 (7 bases). The V end lost 3 bases, the J end lost 3 bases, and 14 bases lay between the germline ends. This CDR3 region has 15 residues. Germline V gene data show CDR1 as SGHNT and CDR2 as YYREEE (reference sequence). CDR3: CASSSAGGLTDTQYF. CDR3 sequence (DNA): TGTGCCAGCAGCTCCGCAGGGGGGCTTACAGATACGCAGTATTTT.

The chain is built from TRBV28 and TRBJ2-6; D gene ambiguous. CDR1 and CDR2 from the germline V gene are MDHEN and SYDVKM. CDR3 size: 15 residues. Trimming took off 5 bases at V and 0 bases at J, with 8 bases between the two ends. CDR3: CASSPTRSGANVLTF. Here the CDR3 DNA reads TGTGCCAGCAGTCCCACACGCTCTGGGGCCAACGTCCTGACTTTC.

This sequence joins TRBV7-9 and TRBJ1-1, with TRBD1 matching over 7 bases. Germline V lookup: CDR1 SEHNR, CDR2 FQNEAQ (reference sequence). Trimming cost V 5 bases and J 4 bases; bases outside gene matches: 4. The CDR3 is made up of 13 amino acids. The CDR3 protein is CASSATGFTEAFF. CDR3 coding DNA: TGTGCCAGCAGCGCGACAGGGTTCACTGAAGCTTTCTTT.

The chain recombines TRBV27 with TRBJ2-7; a possible D gene is TRBD1 (5 bases). This CDR3 region has 11 residues. Trimming took 6 bases from V and 6 from J, leaving 9 bases between them. The germline gives CDR1 MNHEY, CDR2 SMNVEV (reference sequence). CDR3 sequence (DNA): TGTGCCAGCAGAGGGGTTTCCGAGCAGTACTTC. It encodes CASRGVSEQYF.